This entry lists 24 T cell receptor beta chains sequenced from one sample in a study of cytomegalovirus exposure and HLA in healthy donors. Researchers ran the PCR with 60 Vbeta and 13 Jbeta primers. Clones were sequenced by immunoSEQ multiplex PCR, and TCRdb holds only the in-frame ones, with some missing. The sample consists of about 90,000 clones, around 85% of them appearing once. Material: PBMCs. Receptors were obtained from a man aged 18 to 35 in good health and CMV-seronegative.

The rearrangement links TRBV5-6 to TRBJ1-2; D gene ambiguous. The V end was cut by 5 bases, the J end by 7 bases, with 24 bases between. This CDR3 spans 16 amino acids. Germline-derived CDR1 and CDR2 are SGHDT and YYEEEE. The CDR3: CASSRGSISPGFGYTF. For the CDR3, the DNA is TGTGCCAGCAGTCGTGGGTCCATCTCTCCAGGCTTTGGCTACACCTTC.

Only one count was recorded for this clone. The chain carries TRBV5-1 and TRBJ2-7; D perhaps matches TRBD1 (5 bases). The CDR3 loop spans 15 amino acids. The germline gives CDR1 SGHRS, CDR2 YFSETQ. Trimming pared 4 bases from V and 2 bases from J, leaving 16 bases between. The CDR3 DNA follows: TGCGCCAGCAGCACCCCGGACAAGCAGACCTACGAGCAGTACTTC. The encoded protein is CASSTPDKQTYEQYF.

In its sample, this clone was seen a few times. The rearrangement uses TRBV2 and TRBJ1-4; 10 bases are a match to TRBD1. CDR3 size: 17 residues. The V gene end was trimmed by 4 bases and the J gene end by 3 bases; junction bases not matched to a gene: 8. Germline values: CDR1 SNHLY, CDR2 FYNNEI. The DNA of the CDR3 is TGTGCCAGCAGTGGTCCCGGGACAGGGGTATCTAATGAAAAACTGTTTTTT. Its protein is CASSGPGTGVSNEKLFF.

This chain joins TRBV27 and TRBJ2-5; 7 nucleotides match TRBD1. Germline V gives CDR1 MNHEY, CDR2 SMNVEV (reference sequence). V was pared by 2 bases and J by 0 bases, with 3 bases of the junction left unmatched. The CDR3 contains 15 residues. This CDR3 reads CASSLPGQDQETQYF. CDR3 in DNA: TGTGCCAGCAGTTTACCCGGACAGGACCAAGAGACCCAGTACTTC.

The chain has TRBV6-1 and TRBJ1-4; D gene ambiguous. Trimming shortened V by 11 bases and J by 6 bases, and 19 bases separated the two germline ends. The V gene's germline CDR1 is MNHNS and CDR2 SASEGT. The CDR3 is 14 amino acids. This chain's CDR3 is CAGIEVDRDEKLFF. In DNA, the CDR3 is TGTGCCGGCATTGAGGTAGATAGAGATGAAAAACTGTTTTTT.

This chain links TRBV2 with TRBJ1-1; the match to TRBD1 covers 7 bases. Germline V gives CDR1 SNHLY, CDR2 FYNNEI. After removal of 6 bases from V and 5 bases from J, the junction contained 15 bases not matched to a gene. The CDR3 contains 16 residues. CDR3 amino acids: CASSEGQPPTGTEAFF. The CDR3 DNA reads TGTGCCAGCAGCGAGGGACAGCCTCCAACGGGGACTGAAGCTTTCTTT.

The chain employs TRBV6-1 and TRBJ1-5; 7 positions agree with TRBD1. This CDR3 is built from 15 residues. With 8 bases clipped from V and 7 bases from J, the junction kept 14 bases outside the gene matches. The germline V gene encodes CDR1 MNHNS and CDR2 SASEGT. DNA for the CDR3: TGTGCCAGCTGCTGGACAGGCGGGCCCGGGCAGCCCCAGCATTTT. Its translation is CASCWTGGPGQPQHF.

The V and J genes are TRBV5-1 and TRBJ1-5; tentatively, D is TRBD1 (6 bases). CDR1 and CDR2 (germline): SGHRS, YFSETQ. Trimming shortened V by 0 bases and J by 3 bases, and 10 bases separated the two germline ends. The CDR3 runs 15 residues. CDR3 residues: CASSLGGLHNQPQHF. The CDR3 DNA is TGCGCCAGCAGCTTGGGGGGGCTTCACAATCAGCCCCAGCATTTT.

Written as DNA, the CDR3 is TGTGCCAGTAGTATATTTGGGAACTTCGGGGAGGAGCAGTACTTC. Residues: CASSIFGNFGEEQYF. The chain uses TRBV19 and TRBJ2-7; TRBD2 is a possible D gene (5 bases). Germline V lookup: CDR1 LNHDA, CDR2 SQIVND (reference sequence). The CDR3 runs 15 residues. The germline V and J ends were trimmed by 2 bases and 7 bases, with 18 bases remaining between them. The whole variable domain, remainder taken from reference TRBV19 and TRBJ2-7, is DGGITQSPKYLFRKEGQNVTLSCEQNLNHDAMYWYRQDPGQGLRLIYYSQIVNDFQKGDIAEGYSVSREKKESFPLTVTSAQKNPTAFYLCASSIFGNFGEEQYFGPGTRLTVT.

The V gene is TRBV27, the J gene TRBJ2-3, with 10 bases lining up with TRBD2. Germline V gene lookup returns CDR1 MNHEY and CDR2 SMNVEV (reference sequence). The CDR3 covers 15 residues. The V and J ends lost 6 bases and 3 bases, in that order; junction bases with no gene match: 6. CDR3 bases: TGTGCCAGCAGGGAGCGGGAGGGCCGAACAGATACGCAGTATTTT. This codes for CASREREGRTDTQYF.

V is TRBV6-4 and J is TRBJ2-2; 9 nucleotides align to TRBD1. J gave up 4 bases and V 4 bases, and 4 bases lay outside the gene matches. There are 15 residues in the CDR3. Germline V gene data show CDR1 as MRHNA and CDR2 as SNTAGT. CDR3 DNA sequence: TGTGCCAGCAGTGTAACGACAGGGGGCACCGGGGAGCTGTTTTTT. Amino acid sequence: CASSVTTGGTGELFF.

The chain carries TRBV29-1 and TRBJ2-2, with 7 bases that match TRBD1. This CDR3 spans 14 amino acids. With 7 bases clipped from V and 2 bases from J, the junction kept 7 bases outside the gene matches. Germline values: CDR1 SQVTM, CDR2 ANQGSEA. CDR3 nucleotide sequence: TGCAGCGGGAAACAGGGGCCCAACACCGGGGAGCTGTTTTTT. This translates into CSGKQGPNTGELFF.

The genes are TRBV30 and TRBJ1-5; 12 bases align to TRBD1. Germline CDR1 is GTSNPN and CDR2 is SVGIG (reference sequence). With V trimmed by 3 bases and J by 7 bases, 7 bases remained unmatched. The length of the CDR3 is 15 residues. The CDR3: CAWSWGQGAGQPQHF. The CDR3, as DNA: TGTGCCTGGAGCTGGGGACAGGGGGCCGGACAGCCCCAGCATTTT.

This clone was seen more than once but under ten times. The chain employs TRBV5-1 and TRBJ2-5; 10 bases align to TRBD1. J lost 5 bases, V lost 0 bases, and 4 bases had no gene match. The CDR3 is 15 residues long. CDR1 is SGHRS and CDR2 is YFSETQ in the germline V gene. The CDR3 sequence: CASSLEGQGMETQYF. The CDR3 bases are TGCGCCAGCAGCTTGGAGGGACAGGGGATGGAGACCCAGTACTTC.

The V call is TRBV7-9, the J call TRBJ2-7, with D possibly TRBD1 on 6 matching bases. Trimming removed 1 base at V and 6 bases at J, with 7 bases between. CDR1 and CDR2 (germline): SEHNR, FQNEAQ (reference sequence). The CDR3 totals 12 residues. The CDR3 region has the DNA TGTGCCAGCAGCTTAGGGGGGCTCGAGCAGTACTTC. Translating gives CASSLGGLEQYF.

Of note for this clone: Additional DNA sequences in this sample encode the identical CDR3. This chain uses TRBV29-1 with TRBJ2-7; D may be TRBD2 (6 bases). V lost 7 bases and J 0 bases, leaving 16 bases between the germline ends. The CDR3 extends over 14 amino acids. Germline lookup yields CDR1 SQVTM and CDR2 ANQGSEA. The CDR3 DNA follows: TGCAGCGCGCGGGATGGCGCCCACTCCTACGAGCAGTACTTC. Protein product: CSARDGAHSYEQYF.

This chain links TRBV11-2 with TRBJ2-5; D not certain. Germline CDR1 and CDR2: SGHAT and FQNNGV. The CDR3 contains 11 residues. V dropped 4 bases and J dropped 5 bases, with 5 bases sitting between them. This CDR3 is CASSWRETQYF. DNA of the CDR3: TGTGCCAGCAGCTGGCGGGAGACCCAGTACTTC.

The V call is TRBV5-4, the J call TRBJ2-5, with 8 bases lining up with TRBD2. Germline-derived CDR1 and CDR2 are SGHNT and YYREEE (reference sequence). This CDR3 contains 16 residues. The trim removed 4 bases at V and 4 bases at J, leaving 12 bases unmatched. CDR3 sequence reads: CASSPKRERFGETQYF. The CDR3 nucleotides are TGTGCCAGCAGCCCCAAGCGGGAGCGGTTTGGAGAGACCCAGTACTTC.

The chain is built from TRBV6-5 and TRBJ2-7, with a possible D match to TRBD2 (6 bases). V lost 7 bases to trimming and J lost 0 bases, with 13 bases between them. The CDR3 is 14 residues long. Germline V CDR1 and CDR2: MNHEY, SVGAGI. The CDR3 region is CASKRRGRSYEQYF. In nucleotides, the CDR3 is TGTGCCAGCAAGAGGCGGGGTCGCTCCTACGAGCAGTACTTC.

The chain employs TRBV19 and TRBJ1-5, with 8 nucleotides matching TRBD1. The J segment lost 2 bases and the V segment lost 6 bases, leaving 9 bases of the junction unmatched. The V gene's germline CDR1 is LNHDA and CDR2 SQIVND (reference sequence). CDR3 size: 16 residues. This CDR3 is CASSTNPGQGNQPQHF. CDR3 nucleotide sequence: TGTGCCAGTAGCACCAACCCGGGACAGGGCAATCAGCCCCAGCATTTT.

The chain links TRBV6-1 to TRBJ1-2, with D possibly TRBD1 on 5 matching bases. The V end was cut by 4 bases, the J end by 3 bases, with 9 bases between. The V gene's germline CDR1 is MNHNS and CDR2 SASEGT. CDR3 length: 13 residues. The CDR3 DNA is TGTGCCAGCAGTGGTACGGGGGACTATGGCTACACCTTC. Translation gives CASSGTGDYGYTF.

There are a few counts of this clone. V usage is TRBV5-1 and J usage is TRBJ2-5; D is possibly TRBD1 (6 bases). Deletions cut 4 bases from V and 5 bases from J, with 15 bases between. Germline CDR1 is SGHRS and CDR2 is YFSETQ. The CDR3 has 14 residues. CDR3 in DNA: TGCGCCAGCAGCCCCTGGACAGTCCGGGAGACCCAGTACTTC. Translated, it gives CASSPWTVRETQYF. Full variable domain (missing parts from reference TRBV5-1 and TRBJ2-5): KAGVTQTPRYLIKTRGQQVTLSCSPISGHRSVSWYQQTPGQGLQFLFEYFSETQRNKGNFPGRFSGRQFSNSRSEMNVSTLELGDSALYLCASSPWTVRETQYFGPGTRLLVL.

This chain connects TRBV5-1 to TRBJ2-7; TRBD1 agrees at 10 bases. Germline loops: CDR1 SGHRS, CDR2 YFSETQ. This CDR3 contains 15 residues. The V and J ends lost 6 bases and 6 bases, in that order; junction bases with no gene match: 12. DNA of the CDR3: TGCGCCAGCAATGCAATAGGACAGGGGGTTGGCGAGCAGTACTTC. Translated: CASNAIGQGVGEQYF.

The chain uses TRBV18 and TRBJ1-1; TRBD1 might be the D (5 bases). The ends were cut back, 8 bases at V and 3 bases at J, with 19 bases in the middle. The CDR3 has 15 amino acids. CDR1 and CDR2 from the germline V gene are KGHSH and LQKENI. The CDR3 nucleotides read TGTGCCAGCGCGCCCGGGCGGGGCTTGGACACTGAAGCTTTCTTT. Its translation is CASAPGRGLDTEAFF.